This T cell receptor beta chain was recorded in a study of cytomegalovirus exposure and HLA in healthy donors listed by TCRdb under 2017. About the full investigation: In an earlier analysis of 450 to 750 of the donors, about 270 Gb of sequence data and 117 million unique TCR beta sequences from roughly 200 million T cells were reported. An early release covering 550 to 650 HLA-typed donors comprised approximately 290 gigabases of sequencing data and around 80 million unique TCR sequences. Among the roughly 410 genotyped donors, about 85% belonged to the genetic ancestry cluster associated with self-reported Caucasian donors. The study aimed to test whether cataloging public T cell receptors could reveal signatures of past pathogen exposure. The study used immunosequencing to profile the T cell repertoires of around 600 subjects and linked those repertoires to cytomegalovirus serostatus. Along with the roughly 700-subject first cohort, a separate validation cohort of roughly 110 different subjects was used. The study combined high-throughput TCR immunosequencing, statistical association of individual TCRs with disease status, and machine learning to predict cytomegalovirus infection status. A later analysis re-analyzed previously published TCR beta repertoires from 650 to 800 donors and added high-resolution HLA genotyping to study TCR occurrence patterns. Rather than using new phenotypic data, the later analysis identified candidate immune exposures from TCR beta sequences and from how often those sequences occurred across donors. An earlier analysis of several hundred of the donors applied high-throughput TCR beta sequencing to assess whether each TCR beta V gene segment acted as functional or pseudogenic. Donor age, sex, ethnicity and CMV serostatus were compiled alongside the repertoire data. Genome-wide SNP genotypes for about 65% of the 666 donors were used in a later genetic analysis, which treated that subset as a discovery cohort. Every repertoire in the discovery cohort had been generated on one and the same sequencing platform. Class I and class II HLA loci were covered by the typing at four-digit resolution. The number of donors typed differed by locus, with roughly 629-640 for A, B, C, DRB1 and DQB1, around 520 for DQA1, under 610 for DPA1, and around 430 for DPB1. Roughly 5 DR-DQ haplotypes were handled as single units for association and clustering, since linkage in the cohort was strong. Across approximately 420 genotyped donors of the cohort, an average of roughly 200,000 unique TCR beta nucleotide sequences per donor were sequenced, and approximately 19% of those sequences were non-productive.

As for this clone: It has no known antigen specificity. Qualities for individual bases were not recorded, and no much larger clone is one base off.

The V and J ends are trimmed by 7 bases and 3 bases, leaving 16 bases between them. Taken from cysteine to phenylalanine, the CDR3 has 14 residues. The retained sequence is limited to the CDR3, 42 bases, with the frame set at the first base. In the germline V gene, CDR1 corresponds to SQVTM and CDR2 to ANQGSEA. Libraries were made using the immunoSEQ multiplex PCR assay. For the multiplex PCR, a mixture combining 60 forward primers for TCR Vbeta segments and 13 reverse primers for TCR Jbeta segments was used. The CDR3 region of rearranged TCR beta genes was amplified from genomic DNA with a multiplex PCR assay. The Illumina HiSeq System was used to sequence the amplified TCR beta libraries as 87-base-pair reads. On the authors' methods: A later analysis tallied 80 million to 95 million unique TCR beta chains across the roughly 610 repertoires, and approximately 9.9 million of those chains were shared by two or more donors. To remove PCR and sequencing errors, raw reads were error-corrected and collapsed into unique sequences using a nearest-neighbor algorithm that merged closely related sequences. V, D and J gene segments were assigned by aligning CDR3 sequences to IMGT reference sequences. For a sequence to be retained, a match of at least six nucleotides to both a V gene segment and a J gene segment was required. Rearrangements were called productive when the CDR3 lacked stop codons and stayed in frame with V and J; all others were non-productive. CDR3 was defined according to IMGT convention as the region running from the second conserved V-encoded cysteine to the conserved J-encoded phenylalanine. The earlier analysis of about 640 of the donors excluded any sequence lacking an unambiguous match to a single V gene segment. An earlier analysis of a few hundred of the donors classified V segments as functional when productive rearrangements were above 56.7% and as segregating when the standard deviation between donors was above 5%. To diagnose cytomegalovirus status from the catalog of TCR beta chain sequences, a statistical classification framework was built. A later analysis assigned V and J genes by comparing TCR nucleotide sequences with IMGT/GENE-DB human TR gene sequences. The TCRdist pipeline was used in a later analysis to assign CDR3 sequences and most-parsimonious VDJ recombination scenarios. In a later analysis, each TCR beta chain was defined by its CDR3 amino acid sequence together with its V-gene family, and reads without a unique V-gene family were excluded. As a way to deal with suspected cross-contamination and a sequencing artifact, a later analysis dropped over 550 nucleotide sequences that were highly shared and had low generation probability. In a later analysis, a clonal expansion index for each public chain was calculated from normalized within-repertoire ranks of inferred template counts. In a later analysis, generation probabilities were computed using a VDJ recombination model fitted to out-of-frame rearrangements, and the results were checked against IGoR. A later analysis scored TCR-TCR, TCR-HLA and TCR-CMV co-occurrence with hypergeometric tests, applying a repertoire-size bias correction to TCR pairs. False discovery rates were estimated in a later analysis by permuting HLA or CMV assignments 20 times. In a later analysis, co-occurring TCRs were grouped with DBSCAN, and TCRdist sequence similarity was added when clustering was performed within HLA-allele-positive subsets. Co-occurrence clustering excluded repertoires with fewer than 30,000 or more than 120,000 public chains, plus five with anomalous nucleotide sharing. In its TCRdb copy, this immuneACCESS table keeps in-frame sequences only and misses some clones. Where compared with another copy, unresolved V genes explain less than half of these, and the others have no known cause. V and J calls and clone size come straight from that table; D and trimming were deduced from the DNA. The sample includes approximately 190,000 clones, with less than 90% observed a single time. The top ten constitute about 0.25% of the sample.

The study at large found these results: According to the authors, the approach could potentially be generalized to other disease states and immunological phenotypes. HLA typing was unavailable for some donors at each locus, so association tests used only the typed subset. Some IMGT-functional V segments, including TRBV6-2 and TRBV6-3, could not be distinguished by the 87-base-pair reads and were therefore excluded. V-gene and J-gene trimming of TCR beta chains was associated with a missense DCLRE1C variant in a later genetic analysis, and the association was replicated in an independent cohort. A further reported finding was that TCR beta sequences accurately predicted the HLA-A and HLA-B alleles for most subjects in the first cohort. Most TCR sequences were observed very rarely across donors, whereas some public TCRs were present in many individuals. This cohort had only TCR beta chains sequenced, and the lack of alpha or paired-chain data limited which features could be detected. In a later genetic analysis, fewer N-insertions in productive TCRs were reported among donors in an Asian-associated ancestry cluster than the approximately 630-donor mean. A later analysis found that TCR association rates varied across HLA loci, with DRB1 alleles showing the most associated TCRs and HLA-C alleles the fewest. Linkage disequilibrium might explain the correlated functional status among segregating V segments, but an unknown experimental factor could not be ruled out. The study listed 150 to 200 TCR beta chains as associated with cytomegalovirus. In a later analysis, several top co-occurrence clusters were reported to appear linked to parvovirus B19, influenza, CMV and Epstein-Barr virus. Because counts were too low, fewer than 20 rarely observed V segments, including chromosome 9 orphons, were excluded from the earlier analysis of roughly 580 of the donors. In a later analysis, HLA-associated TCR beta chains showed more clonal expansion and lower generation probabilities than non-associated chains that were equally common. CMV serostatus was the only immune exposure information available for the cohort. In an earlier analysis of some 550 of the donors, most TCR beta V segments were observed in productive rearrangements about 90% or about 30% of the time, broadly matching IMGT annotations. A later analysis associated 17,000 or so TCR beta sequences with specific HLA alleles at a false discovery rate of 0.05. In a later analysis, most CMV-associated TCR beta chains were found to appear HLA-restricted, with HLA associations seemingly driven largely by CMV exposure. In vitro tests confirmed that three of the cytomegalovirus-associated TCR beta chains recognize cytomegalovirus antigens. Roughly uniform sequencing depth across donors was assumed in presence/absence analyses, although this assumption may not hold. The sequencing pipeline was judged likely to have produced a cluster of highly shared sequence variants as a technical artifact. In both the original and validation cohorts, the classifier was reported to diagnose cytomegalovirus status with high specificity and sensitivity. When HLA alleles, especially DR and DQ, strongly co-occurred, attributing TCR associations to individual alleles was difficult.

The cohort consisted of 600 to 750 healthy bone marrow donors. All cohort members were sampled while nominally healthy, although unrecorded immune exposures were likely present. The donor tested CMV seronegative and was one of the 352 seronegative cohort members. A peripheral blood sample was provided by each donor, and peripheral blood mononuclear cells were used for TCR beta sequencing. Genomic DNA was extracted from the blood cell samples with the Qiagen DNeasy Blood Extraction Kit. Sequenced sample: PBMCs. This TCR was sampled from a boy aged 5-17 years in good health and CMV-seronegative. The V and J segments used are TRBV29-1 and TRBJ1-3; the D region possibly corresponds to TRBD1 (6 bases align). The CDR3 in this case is CSAGYGQRGNTIYF. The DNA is TGCAGCGCCGGTTACGGACAGCGTGGAAACACCATATATTTT.